Listed below are T cell receptor beta chains from one sample, sequenced in a study of CD8 T cells in Susac syndrome. From the immunoSEQ multiplex PCR reads, TCRdb called clonotypes with MiXCR, one entry per CDR3 protein. Of a few hundred thousand distinct CDR3 sequences listed, 95% are singletons. The material sequenced was CD4+ T cells from PBMCs. These receptors originate from a human donor with multiple sclerosis. CDR3s include the opening cysteine and the closing phenylalanine or tryptophan. D genes are given only for firm matches. Clone size is given for some rows only: seen once, a few or many times, or a class if the clone is expanded.

V	J	D	size	CDR3	DNA
TRBV21-1	TRBJ2-7	-	-	CASSSPGQGSYEQYF	TGTGCCAGCAGTTCTCCGGGACAGGGATCGTACGAGCAGTACTTC
TRBV21-1	TRBJ2-5	-	-	CASSKCRKETQYF	TGTGCCAGCAGCAAATGCCGCAAAGAGACCCAGTACTTC
TRBV7-3	TRBJ2-1	TRBD2	-	CASSFVLAGVDEQFF	TGTGCCAGCAGCTTTGTACTAGCGGGAGTTGATGAGCAGTTCTTC
TRBV14	TRBJ2-7	-	few	CASSQDLGYEQYF	TGTGCCAGCAGCCAAGATCTCGGCTACGAGCAGTACTTC
TRBV5-1	TRBJ1-1	-	once	CASSLAPNTEAFF	TGCGCCAGCAGCTTGGCACCCAACACTGAAGCTTTCTTT
TRBV27	TRBJ2-7	TRBD2	-	CASFQAGVPHEQYF	TGTGCCAGCTTCCAAGCGGGAGTTCCCCACGAGCAGTACTTC
TRBV19	TRBJ2-1	TRBD2	once	CASTASGRAHNEQFF	TGTGCCAGTACGGCTAGCGGGAGGGCCCACAATGAGCAGTTCTTC
TRBV2	TRBJ2-6	TRBD1	once	CASSGQGPGANVLTF	TGTGCCAGCAGTGGACAGGGGCCCGGGGCCAACGTCCTGACTTTC
TRBV3-1	TRBJ1-6	-	-	CASSQEVPPLHF	TGTGCCAGCAGCCAAGAAGTCCCACCCCTCCACTTT
TRBV4-2	TRBJ2-3	TRBD2	-	CASSQEGSGRSDTQYF	TGTGCCAGCAGCCAAGAGGGTAGCGGGAGGTCAGATACGCAGTATTTT